The clone carrying this TCR beta chain is categorized as medium-sized (0.01 to 0.1%). Its antigen is unidentified. The sample is drawn from a study of immune heterogeneity within non-small cell lung tumors. On the study more broadly: It was found that the tumors were a few squamous cell carcinomas, around 11 non-squamous carcinomas and 1 not otherwise specified.

The study's findings and limits: There were identical dominant CDR3 beta clonotypes recurring across tumor sites within a patient, together with site-unique high-frequency clones.

Germline-derived CDR1 and CDR2 are MNHNS and SASEGT. With V trimmed by 4 bases and J by 4 bases, 7 bases remained unmatched. The CDR3 loop spans 15 amino acids. CDR3 of TCR beta was amplified by multiplex PCR that used 32 V and 13 J primers. TCRdb re-called the multiplex PCR reads through MiXCR, storing one row per CDR3 protein. The sample gives 9,500 to 11,000 distinct CDR3 sequences, about 20% of which show up once; around 3.6% is in the top ten. TCRs were amplified from approximately 600 ng gDNA of bulk tumor per sample. Doctors removed several biopsies from each primary tumor during surgery, keeping them far apart. Those enrolled were patients newly diagnosed with untreated non-small cell lung cancer and undergoing curative surgery. It was newly diagnosed non-small cell lung cancer patients having surgery with curative intent who served as donors.

The source is a man in his 60s with non-small cell lung cancer. The rearrangement uses TRBV6-1 and TRBJ2-3; 8 positions match TRBD2. The sample comprised lung tumor tissue. The CDR3 region has the DNA TGTGCCAGCAGTGTAACTAGCGGAGGCCCAGATACGCAGTATTTT. Amino acid sequence: CASSVTSGGPDTQYF.